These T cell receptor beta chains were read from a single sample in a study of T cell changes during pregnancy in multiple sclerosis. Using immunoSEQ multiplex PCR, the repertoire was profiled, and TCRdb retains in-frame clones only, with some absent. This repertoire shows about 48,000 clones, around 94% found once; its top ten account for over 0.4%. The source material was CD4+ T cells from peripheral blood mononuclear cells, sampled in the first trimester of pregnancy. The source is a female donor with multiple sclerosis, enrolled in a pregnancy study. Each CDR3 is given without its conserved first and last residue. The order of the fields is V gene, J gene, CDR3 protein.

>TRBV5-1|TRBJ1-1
ASSWGRSSNTEAF
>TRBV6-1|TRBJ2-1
ASNTYNEQF
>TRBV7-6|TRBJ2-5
ASSSGTSGGRGETQY
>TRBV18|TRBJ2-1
ASSPPGGGRAQQF
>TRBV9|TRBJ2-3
ASSVSSWRSTDTQY
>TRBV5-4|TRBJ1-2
ASSFRDTKRNYGYT
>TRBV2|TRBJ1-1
ASQENTEAF
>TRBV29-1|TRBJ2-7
SVRQTPYEQY
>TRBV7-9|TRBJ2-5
ASSSQETQY
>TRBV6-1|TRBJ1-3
ASRTASGNTIY
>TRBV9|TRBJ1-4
ASSVPGSNEKLF
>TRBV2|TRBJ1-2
ASNRDRGGLGYGYT
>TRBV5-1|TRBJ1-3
ASRDGGGGNTIY
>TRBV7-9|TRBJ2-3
SGGGDTQY
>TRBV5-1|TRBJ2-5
ASSSGQETQY
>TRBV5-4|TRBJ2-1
ASSRTGGSRSEQF
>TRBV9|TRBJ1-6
ASSVEALQRHNSPLH
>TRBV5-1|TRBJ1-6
ASSSDRPLGSPLH
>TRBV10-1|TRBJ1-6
ASRQGFNSPLH
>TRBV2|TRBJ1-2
ASSVSHNYGYT